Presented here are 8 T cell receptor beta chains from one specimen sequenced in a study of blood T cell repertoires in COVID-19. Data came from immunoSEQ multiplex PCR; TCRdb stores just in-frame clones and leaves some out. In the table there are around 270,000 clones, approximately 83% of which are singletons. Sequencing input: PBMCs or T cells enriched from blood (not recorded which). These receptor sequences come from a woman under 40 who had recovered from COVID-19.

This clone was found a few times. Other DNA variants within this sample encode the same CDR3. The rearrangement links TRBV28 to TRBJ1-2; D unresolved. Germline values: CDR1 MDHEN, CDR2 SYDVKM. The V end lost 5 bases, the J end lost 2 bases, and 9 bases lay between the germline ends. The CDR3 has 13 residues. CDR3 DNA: TGTGCCAGCAGTCTCGGGAAAAACTATGGCTACACCTTC. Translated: CASSLGKNYGYTF.

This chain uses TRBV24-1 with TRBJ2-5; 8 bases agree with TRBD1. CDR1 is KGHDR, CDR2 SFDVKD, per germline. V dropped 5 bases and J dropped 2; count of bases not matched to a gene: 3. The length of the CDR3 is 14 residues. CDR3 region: CATSGRQGQETQYF. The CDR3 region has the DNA TGTGCCACCAGTGGTCGACAGGGGCAAGAGACCCAGTACTTC.

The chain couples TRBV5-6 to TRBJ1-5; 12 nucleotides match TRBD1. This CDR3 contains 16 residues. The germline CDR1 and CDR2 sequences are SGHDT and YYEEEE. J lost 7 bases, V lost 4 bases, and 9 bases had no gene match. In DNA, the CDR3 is TGTGCCAGCAGCGAATCGGGACAGGGGGCTTGGCAGCCCCAGCATTTT. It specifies CASSESGQGAWQPQHF.

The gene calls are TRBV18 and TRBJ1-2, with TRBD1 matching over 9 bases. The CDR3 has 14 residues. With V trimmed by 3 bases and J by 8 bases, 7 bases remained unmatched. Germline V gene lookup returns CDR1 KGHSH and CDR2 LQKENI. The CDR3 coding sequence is TGTGCCAGCTCACCGGGGACAGGGTATGGCGGCTACACCTTC. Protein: CASSPGTGYGGYTF.

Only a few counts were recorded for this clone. The CDR3 sequence: CASNREVSPGQFF. The CDR3 nucleotides are TGTGCCAGCAACCGTGAAGTAAGTCCCGGGCAGTTCTTC. The rearrangement uses TRBV2 and TRBJ2-1; D is uncertain. Germline lookup yields CDR1 SNHLY and CDR2 FYNNEI. The CDR3 runs 13 residues. The V end was cut by 7 bases, the J end by 12 bases, with 19 bases between.

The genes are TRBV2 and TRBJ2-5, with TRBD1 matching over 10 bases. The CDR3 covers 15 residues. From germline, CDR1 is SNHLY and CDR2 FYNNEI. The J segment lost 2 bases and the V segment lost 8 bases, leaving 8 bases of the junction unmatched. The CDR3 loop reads CASYLGQGVQETQYF. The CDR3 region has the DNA TGTGCCAGCTATTTAGGACAGGGGGTTCAAGAGACCCAGTACTTC.

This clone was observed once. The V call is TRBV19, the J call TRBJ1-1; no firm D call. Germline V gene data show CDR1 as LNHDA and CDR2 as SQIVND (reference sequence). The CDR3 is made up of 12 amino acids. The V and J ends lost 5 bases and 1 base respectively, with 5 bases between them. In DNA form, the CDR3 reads TGTGCCAGTAGTTATAGGAACACTGAAGCTTTCTTT. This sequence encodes CASSYRNTEAFF.

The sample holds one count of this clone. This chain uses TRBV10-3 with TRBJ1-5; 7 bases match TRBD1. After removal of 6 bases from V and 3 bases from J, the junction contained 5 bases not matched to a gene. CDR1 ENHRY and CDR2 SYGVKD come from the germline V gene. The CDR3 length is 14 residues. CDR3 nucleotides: TGTGCCATCAGAGGAGGGGGCAACAATCAGCCCCAGCATTTT. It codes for CAIRGGGNNQPQHF.